This T cell receptor (beta chain) comes out of a study of CD8+CD57+ T cells in acquired aplastic anemia. Across the study: Sorted CD4+ and CD8+ cells yielded roughly 3 ug of DNA on average. Regarding the study as a whole: Patients and controls shared under 35 CD8+ CDR3 sequences, which appeared highly expressed in patients and within their immunodominant clones.

Template material for TCR beta VDJ and CDR3 profiling consisted of genomic DNA. TCRdb reanalysed the reads using MiXCR and keeps one entry per CDR3 protein. The sample holds about 220,000 distinct CDR3 sequences; almost 35% are singletons and the top ten take 1% to 1.3%. The CDR3 consists of 14 residues. Germline CDR1 SGHRS, CDR2 YFSETQ. J lost 7 bases, V lost 5 bases, and 8 bases had no gene match. About this clonotype: Its antigen is not identified.

This TCR derives from a human donor in good health, serving as a control. The chain uses TRBV5-1 and TRBJ2-3; the match to TRBD1 covers 9 bases. Sequencing was done on a sample of sorted CD4+, CD8+, or CD8+CD57+ T cells (not recorded which) from PBMCs. CDR3 protein: CASRQGAPTNTQYF. The CDR3 region has the DNA TGCGCCAGCAGACAGGGGGCGCCTACAAATACGCAGTATTTT.